Listed here are 21 T cell receptor beta chains from one sample, sequenced in a study of tumor-infiltrating lymphocytes in localized non-small cell lung cancer. TCRdb keeps only in-frame clones here, not all; method: immunoSEQ multiplex PCR. The sample shows around 25,000 clones, roughly 70% of them seen only once. Sequencing was carried out using lung tumor tissue. The receptors were gathered from a human donor with non-small cell lung cancer.

V is TRBV5-1 and J is TRBJ2-3; D remains ambiguous. This CDR3 comprises 14 residues. Germline loops: CDR1 SGHRS, CDR2 YFSETQ. Trimming took 0 bases from V and 4 from J, leaving 9 bases between them. Here the CDR3 reads CASSLGRDPDTQYF. DNA of the CDR3: TGCGCCAGCAGCTTGGGGAGAGATCCAGATACGCAGTATTTT.

The V and J genes are TRBV28 and TRBJ1-2, with 9 bases fitting TRBD1. CDR1 is MDHEN and CDR2 is SYDVKM in the germline V gene. J was trimmed by 1 base and V by 3 bases; bases with no gene match: 6. CDR3 length: 16 residues. The CDR3 DNA reads TGTGCCAGCAGTTTGTTGGGGACAGGGCTTAACTATGGCTACACCTTC. Its protein product is CASSLLGTGLNYGYTF.

The CDR3 spells CASTRTSGSDEQFF. As DNA, the CDR3 is TGTGCCAGCACTAGGACTAGCGGAAGCGATGAGCAGTTCTTC. The chain combines TRBV28 with TRBJ2-1; 10 bases agree with TRBD2. This CDR3 is built from 14 residues. With 7 bases clipped from V and 8 bases from J, the junction kept 8 bases outside the gene matches. CDR1 and CDR2 (germline): MDHEN, SYDVKM. Looking up the rest from reference TRBV28 and TRBJ2-1 gives the full variable domain: DVKVTQSSRYLVKRTGEKVFLECVQDMDHENMFWYRQDPGLGLRLIYFSYDVKMKEKGDIPEGYSVSREKKERFSLILESASTNQTSMYLCASTRTSGSDEQFFGPGTRLTVL.

The chain employs TRBV7-9 and TRBJ1-1; 9 bases map to TRBD1. The CDR3 loop spans 15 amino acids. V lost 5 bases to trimming and J lost 3 bases; unmatched junction nucleotides: 7. The germline gives CDR1 SEHNR, CDR2 FQNEAQ (reference sequence). CDR3 coding DNA: TGTGCCAGCAGCCCAAGGGACAGGGTGGACACTGAAGCTTTCTTT. It is translated as CASSPRDRVDTEAFF.

The CDR3 nucleotides read TGTGCCATTTCCTTGCAGGGGGGCAATCAGCCCCAGCATTTT. It is translated as CAISLQGGNQPQHF. V usage is TRBV10-3 and J usage is TRBJ1-5, with 7 bases matching TRBD1. CDR1 is ENHRY, CDR2 SYGVKD, per germline. V dropped 9 bases and J dropped 2; count of bases not matched to a gene: 7. The CDR3 consists of 14 residues.

By sample share, this clone is medium-sized. This sequence joins TRBV6-4 and TRBJ2-3; no reliable D call. The V end lost 6 bases, the J end lost 3 bases, and 13 bases lay between the germline ends. The CDR3 is 14 amino acids. The germline gives CDR1 MRHNA, CDR2 SNTAGT. CDR3 coding DNA: TGTGCCAGCAGGACACCCGCGTCTACAGATACGCAGTATTTT. As protein: CASRTPASTDTQYF.

The V and J genes are TRBV11-2 and TRBJ2-3; 13 bases map to TRBD2. CDR1 and CDR2 (germline): SGHAT, FQNNGV. Losses at the gene ends were 3 bases for V and 6 bases for J; bases not matched to a gene: 3. The CDR3 spans 15 residues. The CDR3, as DNA: TGTGCCAGCAGCTTGGGACTAGCGGGGAGGGATACGCAGTATTTT. Its protein is CASSLGLAGRDTQYF. The variable domain in full, with the rest retrieved from reference TRBV11-2 and TRBJ2-3, is EAGVAQSPRYKIIEKRQSVAFWCNPISGHATLYWYQQILGQGPKLLIQFQNNGVVDDSQLPKDRFSAERLKGVDSTLKIQPAKLEDSAVYLCASSLGLAGRDTQYFGPGTRLTVL.

The V and J genes are TRBV19 and TRBJ2-7; D is unclear. CDR1 and CDR2 (germline): LNHDA, SQIVND (reference sequence). V was trimmed by 3 bases and J by 2 bases, leaving 11 bases between them. This CDR3 region has 14 residues. Here the CDR3 DNA reads TGTGCCAGTAGTATGAGAGGTATTGCCTACGAGCAGTACTTC. Translating it yields CASSMRGIAYEQYF.

This clone has only a few counts. This chain joins TRBV27 and TRBJ1-4, with 9 bases matching TRBD1. CDR1 and CDR2 (germline): MNHEY, SMNVEV (reference sequence). The CDR3 consists of 14 residues. Trimming removed 6 bases from V and 7 bases from J; junction bases left unmatched: 6. CDR3 coding DNA: TGTGCCAGCAGGCAACAGGGGGCATTTGAAAAACTGTTTTTT. Translation gives CASRQQGAFEKLFF.

This clone came up once. The chain combines TRBV6-6 with TRBJ2-7; D is perhaps TRBD2 (6 bases). The CDR3 totals 14 residues. Per germline, CDR1 MNHNY and CDR2 SVGAGI (reference sequence). V was shortened by 5 bases and J by 0 bases, with 11 bases between the two germline ends. CDR3 amino acids: CASSGRHSSYEQYF. DNA of the CDR3: TGTGCCAGCAGTGGGAGGCATTCCTCCTACGAGCAGTACTTC.

The rearrangement joins TRBV10-1 to TRBJ1-1; D remains unclear. The V and J ends lost 3 bases and 7 bases respectively, with 6 bases between them. Germline V lookup: CDR1 WNHNN, CDR2 SYGVQD (reference sequence). CDR3 size: 11 residues. CDR3 DNA: TGCGCCAGCAGTGACAACGGTGAAGCTTTCTTT. This sequence encodes CASSDNGEAFF.

The chain employs TRBV2 and TRBJ1-4; D is ambiguous. The CDR3 totals 11 residues. Germline lookup yields CDR1 SNHLY and CDR2 FYNNEI. V was cut by 6 bases and J by 7 bases, with 6 bases left in between. DNA of the CDR3: TGTGCCAGCAGCATCAGTGAAAAACTGTTTTTT. Protein sequence: CASSISEKLFF.

This chain links TRBV29-1 with TRBJ2-7; 7 bases fit TRBD1. Germline CDR1 reads SQVTM; CDR2 reads ANQGSEA. Trimming cost V 7 bases and J 6 bases; bases outside gene matches: 6. The CDR3 has 11 amino acids. The CDR3 coding sequence is TGCAGCGGAGACTACAGGGGCGAGCAGTACTTC. Protein: CSGDYRGEQYF.

The rearrangement uses TRBV6-5 and TRBJ2-4; TRBD2 agrees at 11 bases. Germline CDR1 is MNHEY and CDR2 is SVGAGI. V lost 6 bases and J lost 5; bases outside the gene matches: 3. This CDR3 spans 14 amino acids. The CDR3 DNA reads TGTGCCAGCAGACCTAGCGGGAGGCAAAACATTCAGTACTTC. Amino acid sequence: CASRPSGRQNIQYF.

The chain joins TRBV4-1 to TRBJ2-7, with a weak D call TRBD2 (5 bases). V was trimmed by 0 bases and J by 4 bases, leaving 10 bases between them. Germline V gives CDR1 MGHRA, CDR2 YSYEKL. The length of the CDR3 is 14 residues. CDR3 region: CASSQDYSGYEQYF. The CDR3, as DNA: TGCGCCAGCAGCCAAGATTATTCGGGGTACGAGCAGTACTTC.

The V and J genes are TRBV5-1 and TRBJ1-1; no firm D call. CDR3 size: 15 residues. Germline CDR1 and CDR2: SGHRS and YFSETQ. The ends were cut back, 3 bases at V and 0 bases at J, with 12 bases in the middle. The CDR3 spells CASSSGVGVNTEAFF. The CDR3, as DNA: TGCGCCAGCAGCTCGGGAGTCGGGGTGAACACTGAAGCTTTCTTT.

The chain uses TRBV7-2 and TRBJ2-7; perhaps TRBD2 as D (6 bases). CDR1 SGHTA and CDR2 FQGNSA come from the germline V gene. Trimming left V 2 bases short and J 5 bases short, with 13 bases between. CDR3 length: 14 amino acids. The CDR3 loop is CASSLPFGGNEQYF. CDR3 nucleotide sequence: TGTGCCAGCAGCTTACCTTTCGGGGGTAACGAGCAGTACTTC.

CDR3 amino acids: CASSQSSGSYEQYF. As DNA, the CDR3 is TGTGCCAGCAGCCAATCTAGCGGGTCCTACGAGCAGTACTTC. V gene TRBV4-2 combines with J gene TRBJ2-7; TRBD2 agrees at 8 bases. V lost 2 bases, J lost 1 base, and 1 base stayed unmatched. Germline values: CDR1 LGHNA, CDR2 YNFKEQ. The CDR3 covers 14 residues.

V gene TRBV6-6 combines with J gene TRBJ1-3; perhaps TRBD1 as D (5 bases). The CDR3 spans 16 residues. V lost 2 bases and J lost 2, with 13 bases in between. Germline V gives CDR1 MNHNY, CDR2 SVGAGI (reference sequence). CDR3 sequence: CASSYGWGGAGNTIYF. CDR3 DNA: TGTGCCAGCAGTTACGGGTGGGGGGGTGCTGGAAACACCATATATTTT.

V usage is TRBV15 and J usage is TRBJ1-2, with D uncertain. The germline V and J ends were trimmed by 3 bases and 8 bases, with 19 bases remaining between them. This CDR3 contains 15 residues. From germline, CDR1 is LNHNV and CDR2 YYDKDF (reference sequence). The CDR3 coding sequence is TGTGCCACCAGCAGGGTTCCAGGAGTTCATGGGGGCTACACCTTC. It codes for CATSRVPGVHGGYTF. Based on the CDR3 plus reference TRBV15 and TRBJ1-2, the full variable domain is DAMVIQNPRYQVTQFGKPVTLSCSQTLNHNVMYWYQQKSSQAPKLLFHYYDKDFNNEADTPDNFQSRRPNTSFCFLDIRSPGLGDTAMYLCATSRVPGVHGGYTFGSGTRLTVV.

This chain joins TRBV7-9 and TRBJ2-7; D may be TRBD2 (5 bases). Trimming stripped 3 bases from V and 0 bases from J, with 12 bases between. CDR3 length equals 15 residues. Germline V CDR1 and CDR2: SEHNR, FQNEAQ (reference sequence). The CDR3 here is CASSFAGGISYEQYF. The CDR3 coding sequence is TGTGCCAGCAGCTTCGCGGGCGGAATCTCCTACGAGCAGTACTTC.